What follows are 23 T cell receptor beta chains derived from one specimen sequenced in a study of shared clonotypes between healthy human individuals. The assay was immunoSEQ multiplex PCR, and TCRdb's table has in-frame clones only and misses some. The sample carries approximately 440,000 clones, 70% to 80% recorded once. Source material: PBMCs. Every receptor here comes from a middle-aged woman in good health. Some clones in this sample may be carry-over from other donors' samples.

This clone showed up just once. The CDR3 bases are TGTGCCAGCAGCCCCCTGGGAGTGGCTAGCGGGAGGGCAGATACGCAGTATTTT. Protein product: CASSPLGVASGRADTQYF. V usage is TRBV7-3 and J usage is TRBJ2-3; 12 bases map to TRBD2. The junction had 13 bases not matched to a gene; V was cut back by 5 bases and J by 4 bases. This CDR3 has 18 residues. CDR1 and CDR2 (germline): SGHTA, FQGTGA.

This chain uses TRBV2 with TRBJ2-7; D not resolved. CDR3 length: 14 residues. V lost 1 base to trimming and J lost 6 bases, with 13 bases between them. Germline lookup yields CDR1 SNHLY and CDR2 FYNNEI. CDR3 residues: CASSEGQVMREQYF. CDR3 in DNA: TGTGCCAGCAGTGAAGGGCAGGTAATGCGCGAGCAGTACTTC.

The CDR3 nucleotides are TGTGCCAGCAGCTTGGACGGCGGGAGGGCTGATGAGCAGTTCTTC. This encodes CASSLDGGRADEQFF. The chain recombines TRBV5-4 with TRBJ2-1, with 9 bases aligning to TRBD2. CDR1 and CDR2 from the germline V gene are SGHNT and YYREEE (reference sequence). With 0 bases clipped from V and 8 bases from J, the junction kept 6 bases outside the gene matches. This CDR3 has 15 amino acids. Drawing the rest from reference TRBV5-4 and TRBJ2-1, the complete variable domain is ETGVTQSPTHLIKTRGQQVTLRCSSQSGHNTVSWYQQALGQGPQFIFQYYREEENGRGNFPPRFSGLQFPNYSSELNVNALELDDSALYLCASSLDGGRADEQFFGPGTRLTVL.

This clone was seen repeatedly, ten times or more. The chain links TRBV4-1 to TRBJ2-5; weak D call: TRBD2 (5 bases). The length of the CDR3 is 14 residues. Germline V CDR1 and CDR2: MGHRA, YSYEKL. Trimming took off 1 base at V and 5 bases at J, with 11 bases between the two ends. The CDR3 region has the DNA TGCGCCAGCAGCCAAGTTGAGGGCTTGGAGACCCAGTACTTC. This codes for CASSQVEGLETQYF.

There are a few counts of this clone. It is likely a read error: a sequence one base away is far more abundant. The CDR3 sequence: CAWSGAGNQPQHF. The CDR3, as DNA: TGTGCCTGGTCCGGGGCAGGGAATCAGCCCCAGCATTTT. The rearrangement uses TRBV30 and TRBJ1-5; a weak D match, TRBD1 (5 bases). Germline V CDR1 and CDR2: GTSNPN, SVGIG (reference sequence). CDR3 size: 13 residues. The V gene lost 5 bases and the J gene lost 4 bases, with 12 bases spanning the gap.

The J gene is TRBJ1-2, the V gene TRBV29-1, with TRBD1 identical over 9 bases. The CDR3 runs to 14 residues. V shed 7 bases and J 8 bases; nucleotides not matched to a gene: 14. CDR1 is SQVTM and CDR2 is ANQGSEA in the germline V gene. This chain's CDR3 is CSALVTGGYNGYTF. DNA of the CDR3: TGCAGCGCCCTCGTGACAGGGGGTTATAACGGCTACACCTTC.

The rearrangement uses TRBV5-1 and TRBJ2-7, with 7 nucleotides matching TRBD2. With 4 bases clipped from V and 3 bases from J, the junction kept 10 bases outside the gene matches. There are 15 residues in the CDR3. From germline, CDR1 is SGHRS and CDR2 YFSETQ. The chain's CDR3 is CASSPRGRALYEQYF. CDR3 nucleotide sequence: TGCGCCAGCAGCCCGCGAGGGAGGGCCCTCTACGAGCAGTACTTC.

This chain links TRBV7-2 with TRBJ2-7; D might be TRBD2 (6 bases). The length of the CDR3 is 16 residues. The ends were cut back, 3 bases at V and 0 bases at J, with 15 bases in the middle. CDR1 and CDR2 from the germline V gene are SGHTA and FQGNSA. CDR3: CASSLSRAGSSYEQYF. The CDR3 DNA follows: TGTGCCAGCAGCTTGTCTCGAGCGGGTAGCTCCTACGAGCAGTACTTC.

The chain couples TRBV7-2 to TRBJ2-1; a weak D match, TRBD1 (5 bases). V lost 0 bases, J lost 0 bases, and 6 bases lay in between. The CDR3 consists of 15 residues. CDR1 and CDR2 (germline): SGHTA, FQGNSA. The chain's CDR3 is CASSLAQGSYNEQFF. The CDR3 coding sequence is TGTGCCAGCAGCTTAGCCCAGGGCTCCTACAATGAGCAGTTCTTC.

The J gene is TRBJ2-7, the V gene TRBV14; no reliable D call. This CDR3 comprises 12 residues. Trimming took 6 bases from V and 0 from J, leaving 6 bases between them. The germline gives CDR1 SGHDN, CDR2 FVKESK. The CDR3: CASRADSYEQYF. The CDR3 DNA reads as TGTGCCAGCAGGGCAGACTCCTACGAGCAGTACTTC.

This clone was observed at least ten times. The chain combines TRBV28 with TRBJ1-5; possibly TRBD1 for D (5 bases). Germline V gives CDR1 MDHEN, CDR2 SYDVKM. V lost 0 bases to trimming and J lost 1 base, with 10 bases between them. This CDR3 comprises 16 residues. The CDR3 reads CASSLWFGDSNQPQHF. The CDR3 DNA reads TGTGCCAGCAGTTTATGGTTCGGGGACAGCAATCAGCCCCAGCATTTT.

The chain is built from TRBV19 and TRBJ1-4, with D possibly matching TRBD1 (5 bases). This CDR3 comprises 15 residues. V lost 7 bases, J lost 7 bases, and 19 bases lay in between. Germline V gene sequence: CDR1 LNHDA, CDR2 SQIVND (reference sequence). The CDR3 coding sequence is TGTGCCAGTAACAGTATAGCCGGGGCCGGTGAAAAACTGTTTTTT. This codes for CASNSIAGAGEKLFF. Full variable domain (remainder filled in from reference TRBV19 and TRBJ1-4): DGGITQSPKYLFRKEGQNVTLSCEQNLNHDAMYWYRQDPGQGLRLIYYSQIVNDFQKGDIAEGYSVSREKKESFPLTVTSAQKNPTAFYLCASNSIAGAGEKLFFGSGTQLSVL.

The chain employs TRBV7-9 and TRBJ2-7; D perhaps matches TRBD2 (5 bases). Trimming shortened V by 5 bases and J by 1 base, and 15 bases separated the two germline ends. This CDR3 comprises 15 residues. CDR1 is SEHNR, CDR2 FQNEAQ, per germline (reference sequence). The CDR3 here is CASSPRSGPSYEQYF. The DNA of the CDR3 is TGTGCCAGCAGCCCCCGAAGCGGACCTTCCTACGAGCAGTACTTC.

As for this clone: Germline is not matched at one junction end, which may reflect a read error. The chain is built from TRBV30 and TRBJ2-6; D might be TRBD1 or TRBD2, each matching 5 bases. Germline V gives CDR1 GTSNPN, CDR2 SVGIG (reference sequence). This CDR3 spans 19 amino acids. The CDR3 bases are TGTGTCTGGGGCCTGGCACTGGGGGTGGGGCGGTCTGGGGCCAACGTCCTGACTTTC. Translated, it gives CVWGLALGVGRSGANVLTF.

The sample holds a few counts of this clone. The V call is TRBV9, the J call TRBJ2-5, with 8 bases that match TRBD2. The last part of the DNA fits TRBJ2-7 better; the J call may be wrong. Germline CDR1 reads SGDLS; CDR2 reads YYNGEE. The CDR3 consists of 15 residues. The CDR3 sequence is CASSVASGSAYEQYF. CDR3 nucleotides: TGTGCCAGCAGCGTAGCCAGCGGGAGTGCCTACGAGCAGTACTTC.

To note about this clone: This likely traces to a read error, being one base from a far larger clone. This CDR3 is also generated by other DNA sequences in the sample. This chain uses TRBV28 with TRBJ2-5; D gene uncertain. The DNA end lines up better with TRBJ2-7; the J call may be wrong. In germline, CDR1 is MDHEN, CDR2 SYDVKM. There are 13 residues in the CDR3. The CDR3, as DNA: TGTGCCAGCAGGGCCATTACCTACTACGAGCAGTACTTC. Translated, it gives CASRAITYYEQYF.

The chain carries TRBV11-1 and TRBJ2-7, with D possibly TRBD2 on 7 matching bases. The germline V and J ends were trimmed by 4 bases and 5 bases, with 15 bases remaining between them. Germline loops: CDR1 SGHAT, CDR2 FQDESV (reference sequence). This CDR3 has 14 residues. CDR3 bases: TGTGCCAGCAGCTCGTGGGGGGGGCACGACGAGCAGTACTTC. Encoded protein: CASSSWGGHDEQYF.

This clone appeared once. V and J are TRBV10-3 and TRBJ2-7, with 8 bases fitting TRBD2. The V and J ends lost 3 bases and 3 bases, in that order; junction bases with no gene match: 4. Per the germline V gene, CDR1 is ENHRY and CDR2 is SYGVKD. The CDR3 consists of 14 residues. Here the CDR3 reads CAISEGLAFYEQYF. CDR3 nucleotides: TGTGCCATCAGTGAAGGACTAGCTTTCTACGAGCAGTACTTC.

The J gene is TRBJ2-1, the V gene TRBV27; unclear D gene. V was clipped by 6 bases and J by 5 bases, with 8 bases between them. This CDR3 contains 12 residues. Germline-derived CDR1 and CDR2 are MNHEY and SMNVEV (reference sequence). CDR3 in DNA: TGTGCCAGCAGCCACCTAGACAATGAGCAGTTCTTC. This gives the protein CASSHLDNEQFF.

The chain carries TRBV11-2 and TRBJ1-2; 10 bases are shared with TRBD1. The CDR3 runs 14 residues. The V gene's germline CDR1 is SGHAT and CDR2 FQNNGV. Losses at the gene ends were 5 bases for V and 7 bases for J; bases not matched to a gene: 7. CDR3 DNA sequence: TGTGCCAGCAGCCACAGAAGGACAGGGGGTGGCTACACCTTC. This sequence encodes CASSHRRTGGGYTF.

The chain is built from TRBV5-1 and TRBJ1-4; no definite D call. The germline gives CDR1 SGHRS, CDR2 YFSETQ. Trimming removed 5 bases from V and 8 bases from J, with 13 bases in between. This CDR3 has 13 amino acids. The CDR3 coding sequence is TGCGCCAGCAGGGCAGAGCTAGAAGAAAAACTGTTTTTT. This translates into CASRAELEEKLFF.

The chain links TRBV6-4 to TRBJ2-1; D gene ambiguous. This CDR3 spans 15 amino acids. In germline, CDR1 is MRHNA, CDR2 SNTAGT. V lost 0 bases, J lost 8 bases, and 14 bases lay in between. The DNA of the CDR3 is TGTGCCAGCAGTGACTCGAGTGGTAGTTCGGATGAGCAGTTCTTC. Amino acid sequence: CASSDSSGSSDEQFF.

The V gene is TRBV10-3, the J gene TRBJ1-2; maybe TRBD1 (5 bases). This CDR3 is 15 amino acids long. Germline CDR1 is ENHRY and CDR2 is SYGVKD. V was cut by 3 bases and J by 0 bases, with 11 bases left in between. CDR3 nucleotide sequence: TGTGCCATCAGTGATACAGGAACCGCTAACTATGGCTACACCTTC. Translation gives CAISDTGTANYGYTF.